What follows describes a single T cell receptor beta chain. The target antigen is unknown. The repertoire was sequenced with immunoSEQ multiplex PCR; TCRdb's copy has only in-frame clones and lacks some. The sample lists about 130,000 clones; approximately 83% were seen once. Germline V lookup: CDR1 SGHTA, CDR2 FQGNSA. This CDR3 spans 12 amino acids. Trimming shortened V by 2 bases and J by 2 bases, and 2 bases separated the two germline ends. The data were taken from a study of cytotoxic CD8 clonotypes in ibrutinib-treated CLL. Study as a whole: 24 partial and 2 complete responses; at median 68 months, approximately 15 remitted, roughly twelve progressed.

Investigators sourced 1.5 to 2.5 micrograms of genomic DNA from cryopreserved PBMCs for TCR beta libraries. Study-level results: Public clonotypes were rare and shrank or held steady on treatment. Circulating CD8+ T-cell counts were tracked by baseline clonality, which exceeded that of age-matched healthy donors.

The chain employs TRBV7-2 and TRBJ2-3; D remains unclear. The sample was PBMCs, taken after 24 months of ibrutinib treatment. The TCR originated in a human donor with chronic lymphocytic leukemia. The CDR3 spells CASSLYTDTQYF. CDR3 bases: TGTGCCAGCAGCTTATACACAGATACGCAGTATTTT.